This is a list of T cell receptor beta chains from one sample in a study of blood T cell repertoires in COVID-19. TCRdb's table, derived via immunoSEQ multiplex PCR, lists solely in-frame clones and lacks some. The sample lists about 99,000 clones, 85% to 90% occurring once. Sequencing was carried out using peripheral blood. These receptors all stem from a human donor in a cohort sampled during active COVID-19. Both conserved end residues are part of each CDR3. Each record gives: D gene, clone size, J gene, V gene, CDR3 protein, CDR3 DNA. D genes are given only for firm matches. The size field is filled for only some rows; it gives once, few, many or a size class.

.,.,TRBJ1-6,TRBV27,CASSRQSYNSPLHF,TGTGCCAGCAGTCGCCAGTCCTATAATTCACCCCTCCACTTT
TRBD2,.,TRBJ2-7,TRBV29-1,CSGIAGASPGEQYF,TGCAGCGGCATAGCGGGAGCTTCCCCGGGCGAGCAGTACTTC
TRBD2,.,TRBJ2-7,TRBV28,CASSFPFSEGLAGEEQYF,TGTGCCAGCAGTTTTCCATTTAGTGAAGGACTAGCGGGAGAGGAGCAGTACTTC
TRBD2,.,TRBJ2-3,TRBV5-1,CASSFLAARTDTQYF,TGCGCCAGCAGCTTCCTAGCGGCCCGCACAGATACGCAGTATTTT
TRBD2,.,TRBJ2-7,TRBV3-1/TRBV3-2,CASSQAGGSEQYF,TGTGCCAGCAGCCAAGCGGGGGGGTCCGAGCAGTACTTC
.,.,TRBJ1-2,TRBV6-2/TRBV6-3,CASSYSRTVHYGYTF,TGTGCCAGCAGTTACTCGAGGACAGTCCACTATGGCTACACCTTC
.,few,TRBJ1-5,TRBV4-2,CASSQDKGGGSAPQHF,TGTGCCAGCAGCCAAGATAAAGGGGGAGGGTCGGCCCCCCAGCATTTT
.,once,TRBJ1-1,TRBV7-8,CASSPLNRVGTEAFF,TGTGCCAGCAGCCCCCTTAACAGGGTGGGCACTGAAGCTTTCTTT
TRBD2,.,TRBJ2-1,TRBV19,CASSTASGGYNEQFF,TGTGCCAGTAGTACTGCTAGCGGGGGGTACAATGAGCAGTTCTTC
TRBD1,.,TRBJ1-2,TRBV5-5,CASSRMVPGQENYGYTF,TGTGCCAGCAGCCGAATGGTACCGGGACAGGAGAACTATGGCTACACCTTC
TRBD1,.,TRBJ1-5,TRBV25-1,CASSGTGNQPQHF,TGTGCCAGCAGTGGGACAGGGAATCAGCCCCAGCATTTT
.,.,TRBJ1-5,TRBV6-6,CASSYHQGYQPQHF,TGTGCCAGCAGTTACCACCAGGGCTATCAGCCCCAGCATTTT
.,.,TRBJ2-5,TRBV7-2,CASRSGETQYF,TGTGCCAGCAGGTCGGGAGAGACCCAGTACTTC
.,.,TRBJ1-2,TRBV3-1/TRBV3-2,CASSQVSYGYTF,TGTGCCAGCAGCCAAGTGAGCTATGGCTACACCTTC
.,.,TRBJ1-1,TRBV4-3,CASSLAVNTEAFF,TGCGCCAGCAGCCTTGCAGTGAACACTGAAGCTTTCTTT
TRBD1,.,TRBJ2-2,TRBV19,CASSYRGRGVGELFF,TGTGCCAGTAGTTATAGGGGGCGCGGAGTCGGGGAGCTGTTTTTT
.,.,TRBJ1-2,TRBV7-9,CASSFLSDGYTF,TGTGCCAGCAGCTTTCTCTCAGATGGCTACACCTTC
TRBD2,.,TRBJ2-3,TRBV5-6,CASSSGGPAGTDTQYF,TGTGCCAGCAGCTCGGGGGGTCCCGCGGGGACAGATACGCAGTATTTT
.,.,TRBJ2-3,TRBV9,CASSDNIRTPEVTDTQYF,TGTGCCAGCAGCGACAATATTCGGACTCCAGAGGTTACAGATACGCAGTATTTT
TRBD1,.,TRBJ1-2,TRBV29-1,CSVEDRMNGYTF,TGCAGCGTCGAGGACAGGATGAATGGCTACACCTTC
.,.,TRBJ2-5,TRBV9,CASSVTGIQETQYF,TGTGCCAGCAGCGTAACAGGAATCCAAGAGACCCAGTACTTC
.,few,TRBJ2-7,TRBV28,CATLGQTYEQYF,TGTGCCACACTCGGACAGACCTACGAGCAGTACTTC
.,once,TRBJ1-1,TRBV27,CASSFPDRVGTEAFF,TGTGCCAGCAGTTTCCCCGACAGAGTGGGCACTGAAGCTTTCTTT
.,.,TRBJ1-2,TRBV6-2/TRBV6-3,CASSPDSISGYTF,TGTGCCAGCAGCCCTGACAGTATTTCAGGCTACACCTTC
TRBD2,.,TRBJ2-5,TRBV5-1,CASSPGAGRETQYF,TGCGCCAGCAGCCCGGGAGCGGGGAGGGAGACCCAGTACTTC
.,.,TRBJ2-7,TRBV19,CAPPRGFPSYEQYF,TGTGCCCCTCCAAGGGGTTTTCCCTCCTACGAGCAGTACTTC
.,once,TRBJ1-6,TRBV6-5,CASSLVRDSPLHF,TGTGCCAGCAGTTTGGTCCGGGATTCACCCCTCCACTTT
.,.,TRBJ1-2,TRBV5-1,CASSLGFSGPDGYTF,TGCGCCAGCAGCTTGGGCTTTTCAGGGCCTGATGGCTACACCTTC
.,once,TRBJ2-7,TRBV28,CASSNPPYAAVNSYEQYF,TGTGCCAGCAGTAACCCCCCTTATGCAGCGGTGAACTCCTACGAGCAGTACTTC
TRBD1,.,TRBJ1-2,TRBV10-3,CAISESMGQGNYGYTF,TGTGCCATCAGTGAGTCGATGGGACAGGGCAACTATGGCTACACCTTC
.,.,TRBJ2-7,TRBV28,CASSAPGTYPYEQYF,TGTGCCAGCAGTGCCCCCGGGACATACCCCTACGAGCAGTACTTC
.,.,TRBJ1-6,TRBV3-1/TRBV3-2,CASSRSNSPLHF,TGTGCCAGCAGCCGGAGTAATTCACCCCTCCACTTT
TRBD2,once,TRBJ2-1,TRBV9,CASSLSGGGAGEQFF,TGTGCCAGCAGCCTAAGCGGGGGGGGCGCGGGTGAGCAGTTCTTC